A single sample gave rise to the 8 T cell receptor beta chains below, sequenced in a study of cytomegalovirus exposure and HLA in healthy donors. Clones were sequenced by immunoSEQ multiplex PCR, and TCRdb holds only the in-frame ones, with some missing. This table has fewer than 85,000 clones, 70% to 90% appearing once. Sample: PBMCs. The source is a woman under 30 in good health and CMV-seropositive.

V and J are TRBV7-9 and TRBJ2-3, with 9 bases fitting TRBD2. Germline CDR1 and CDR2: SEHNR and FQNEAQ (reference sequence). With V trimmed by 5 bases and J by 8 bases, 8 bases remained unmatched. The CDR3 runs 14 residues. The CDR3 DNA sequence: TGTGCCAGCAGCCCGGAGGGGACTAGCACTACGCAGTATTTT. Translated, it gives CASSPEGTSTTQYF.

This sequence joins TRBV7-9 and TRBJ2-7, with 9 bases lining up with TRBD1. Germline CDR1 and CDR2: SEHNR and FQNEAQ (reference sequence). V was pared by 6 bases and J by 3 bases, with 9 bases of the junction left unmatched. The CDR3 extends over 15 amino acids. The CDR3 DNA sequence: TGTGCCAGCAGTCGAGCCGGGACAGGGAACTACGAGCAGTACTTC. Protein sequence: CASSRAGTGNYEQYF.

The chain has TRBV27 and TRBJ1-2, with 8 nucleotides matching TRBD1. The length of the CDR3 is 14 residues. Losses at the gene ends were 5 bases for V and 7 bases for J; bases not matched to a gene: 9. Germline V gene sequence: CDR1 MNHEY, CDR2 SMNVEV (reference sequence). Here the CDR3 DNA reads TGTGCCAGCAGTCCATTCAGGGGGCAGGCTGGCTACACCTTC. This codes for CASSPFRGQAGYTF.

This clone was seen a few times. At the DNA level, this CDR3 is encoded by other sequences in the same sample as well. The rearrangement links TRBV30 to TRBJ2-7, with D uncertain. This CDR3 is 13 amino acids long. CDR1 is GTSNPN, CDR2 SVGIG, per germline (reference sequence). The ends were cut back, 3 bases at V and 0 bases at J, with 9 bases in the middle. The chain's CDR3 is CAWRGGSSYEQYF. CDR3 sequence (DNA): TGTGCCTGGAGAGGCGGAAGCTCCTACGAGCAGTACTTC.

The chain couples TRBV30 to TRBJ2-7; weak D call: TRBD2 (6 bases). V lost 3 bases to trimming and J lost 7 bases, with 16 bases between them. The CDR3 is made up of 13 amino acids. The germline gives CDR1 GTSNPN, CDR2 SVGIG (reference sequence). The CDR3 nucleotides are TGTGCCTGGAGAACGGGGGAAGGCTCGGAGCAGTACTTC. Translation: CAWRTGEGSEQYF. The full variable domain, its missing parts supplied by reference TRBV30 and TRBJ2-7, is SQTIHQWPATLVQPVGSPLSLECTVEGTSNPNLYWYRQAAGRGLQLLFYSVGIGQISSEVPQNLSASRPQDRQFILSSKKLLLSDSGFYLCAWRTGEGSEQYFGPGTRLTVT.

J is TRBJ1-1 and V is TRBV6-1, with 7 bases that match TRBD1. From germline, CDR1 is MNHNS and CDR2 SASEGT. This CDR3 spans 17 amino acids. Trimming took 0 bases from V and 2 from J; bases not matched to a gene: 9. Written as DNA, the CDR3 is TGTGCCAGCAGTGAAGCGCTTCCGGACAGGCTAAACACTGAAGCTTTCTTT. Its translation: CASSEALPDRLNTEAFF.

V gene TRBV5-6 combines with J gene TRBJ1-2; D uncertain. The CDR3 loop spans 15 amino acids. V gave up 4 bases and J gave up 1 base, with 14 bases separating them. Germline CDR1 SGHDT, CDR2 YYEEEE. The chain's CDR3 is CASSSRQANNYGYTF. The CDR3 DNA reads TGTGCCAGCAGCAGCCGACAAGCTAATAACTATGGCTACACCTTC.

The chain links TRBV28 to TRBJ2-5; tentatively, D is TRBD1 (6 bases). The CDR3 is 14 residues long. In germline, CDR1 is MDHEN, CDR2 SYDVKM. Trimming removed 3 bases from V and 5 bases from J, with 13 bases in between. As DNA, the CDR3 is TGTGCCAGCAGTTTCGCAGGGGTGATGGAGACCCAGTACTTC. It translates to CASSFAGVMETQYF. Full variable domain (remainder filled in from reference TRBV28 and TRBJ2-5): DVKVTQSSRYLVKRTGEKVFLECVQDMDHENMFWYRQDPGLGLRLIYFSYDVKMKEKGDIPEGYSVSREKKERFSLILESASTNQTSMYLCASSFAGVMETQYFGPGTRLLVL.